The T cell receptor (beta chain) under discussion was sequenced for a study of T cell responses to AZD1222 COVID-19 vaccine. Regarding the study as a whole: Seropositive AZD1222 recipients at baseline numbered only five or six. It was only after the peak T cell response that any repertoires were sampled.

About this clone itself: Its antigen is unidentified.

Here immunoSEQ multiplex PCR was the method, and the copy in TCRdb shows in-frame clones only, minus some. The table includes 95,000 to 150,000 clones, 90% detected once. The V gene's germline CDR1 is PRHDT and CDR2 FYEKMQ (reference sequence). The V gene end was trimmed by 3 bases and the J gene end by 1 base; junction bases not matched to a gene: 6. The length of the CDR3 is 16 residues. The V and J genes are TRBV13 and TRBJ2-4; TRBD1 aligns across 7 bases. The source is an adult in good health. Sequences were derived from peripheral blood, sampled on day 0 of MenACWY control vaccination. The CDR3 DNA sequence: TGTGCCAGCAGCTTTACAGGGGCTTGGGCCAAAAACATTCAGTACTTC. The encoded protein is CASSFTGAWAKNIQYF.